The sequence of this TCR beta chain was determined in a study of cytotoxic CD8 clonotypes in ibrutinib-treated CLL. V lost 6 bases and J lost 5; bases outside the gene matches: 20. The CDR3 loop spans 19 amino acids. Per germline, CDR1 KGHSH and CDR2 LQKENI. Sequenced by immunoSEQ multiplex PCR; TCRdb stores in-frame clones only, minus some. The sample has some 310,000 clones, just under 80% seen once. The starting material was PBMCs, obtained before ibrutinib treatment. The sequence was obtained from a human donor with chronic lymphocytic leukemia. The J gene is TRBJ2-2, the V gene TRBV18, with 8 nucleotides matching TRBD2. This CDR3 is CASSAELEREFAWTGELFF. DNA for the CDR3: TGTGCCAGCTCGGCGGAATTGGAGCGGGAGTTCGCGTGGACCGGGGAGCTGTTTTTT.